Presented here are 19 T cell receptor beta chains from one specimen sequenced in a study of cytomegalovirus exposure and HLA in healthy donors. 60 Vbeta and 13 Jbeta primers were used in PCR. Only in-frame clones appear in the TCRdb table, and some are missing; sequencing was by immunoSEQ multiplex PCR. The sample comprises roughly 190,000 clones, 81% of which are singletons, and more than 1.5% rests with the top ten. The sequenced sample was PBMCs. The receptors shown here come from a young man in good health and CMV-seronegative.

This rearrangement joins TRBV27 to TRBJ2-5; 7 bases match TRBD2. The J call may be mistaken, given a closer DNA end match to TRBJ2-7. The germline gives CDR1 MNHEY, CDR2 SMNVEV (reference sequence). This CDR3 is 13 amino acids long. CDR3 amino acids: CASSLGGGYEQYF. In DNA form, the CDR3 reads TGTGCCAGCAGTTTAGGGGGAGGGTACGAGCAGTACTTC.

In the case of this clone: In the same sample, other DNA sequences code for this CDR3. This chain links TRBV6-5 with TRBJ2-3, with D unresolved. V was shortened by 2 bases and J by 0 bases, with 9 bases between the two germline ends. Germline CDR1 MNHEY, CDR2 SVGAGI. This CDR3 region has 15 residues. The CDR3 DNA is TGTGCCAGCAGTTACACCAGTCCTAGCACAGATACGCAGTATTTT. The encoded protein is CASSYTSPSTDTQYF.

The chain uses TRBV28 and TRBJ2-2, with 8 bases identical to TRBD1. CDR1 and CDR2 from the germline V gene are MDHEN and SYDVKM. Trimming took 1 base from V and 3 from J; bases not matched to a gene: 7. CDR3 length: 17 residues. CDR3 sequence (DNA): TGTGCCAGCAGTTTATCGACAGGGGAACTCGACACCGGGGAGCTGTTTTTT. It is translated as CASSLSTGELDTGELFF.

The CDR3 DNA is TGTGCCAGTAGCCCACCCTCCGGTAGCGGAGCCTACGAGCAGTACTTC. Protein: CASSPPSGSGAYEQYF. The V call is TRBV19, the J call TRBJ2-7; tentative D call: TRBD2 (6 bases). The CDR3 has 16 amino acids. The germline V gene encodes CDR1 LNHDA and CDR2 SQIVND (reference sequence). V was shortened by 6 bases and J by 2 bases, with 20 bases between the two germline ends.

This rearrangement joins TRBV7-2 to TRBJ1-2; TRBD1 is a possible D gene (6 bases). This CDR3 has 14 residues. Per germline, CDR1 SGHTA and CDR2 FQGNSA. Trimming removed 5 bases at V and 4 bases at J, with 14 bases between. Here the CDR3 reads CASSPRQVLYGYTF. The DNA for the CDR3 is TGTGCCAGCAGCCCCCGACAGGTCCTCTATGGCTACACCTTC.

The chain is built from TRBV6-9 and TRBJ2-2; the match to TRBD2 covers 9 bases. The V gene end was trimmed by 1 base and the J gene end by 7 bases; junction bases not matched to a gene: 28. This CDR3 contains 23 residues. Germline values: CDR1 MNHGY, CDR2 SVAAGI. The CDR3 nucleotides read TGTGCCAGCAGTTATTTTGTCTTAGCTAGGAGACCCGGGCGGGAGGGCCCGGGCGGGGAGCTGTTTTTT. Residues: CASSYFVLARRPGREGPGGELFF.

The chain employs TRBV30 and TRBJ2-1; TRBD2 matches 11 bases. J lost 3 bases, V lost 4 bases, and 5 bases had no gene match. CDR3 size: 15 residues. Per the germline V gene, CDR1 is GTSNPN and CDR2 is SVGIG (reference sequence). In DNA, the CDR3 is TGTGCCTGGATGGGGGGACTAGCGGTCTACAATGAGCAGTTCTTC. The encoded protein is CAWMGGLAVYNEQFF.

The chain employs TRBV5-6 and TRBJ1-3, with 10 positions matching TRBD1. V was pared by 4 bases and J by 8 bases, with 9 bases of the junction left unmatched. In germline, CDR1 is SGHDT, CDR2 YYEEEE. CDR3 length: 15 residues. CDR3 region: CASSPGQGPGDTIYF. In DNA, the CDR3 is TGTGCCAGCAGCCCGGGACAGGGGCCGGGGGACACCATATATTTT.

This chain connects TRBV5-6 to TRBJ1-6; 7 bases agree with TRBD1. The ends lost 5 bases at V and 6 bases at J; junction bases unmatched: 8. The CDR3 contains 15 residues. CDR1 and CDR2 from the germline V gene are SGHDT and YYEEEE. CDR3 DNA: TGTGCCAGCAGTTTTACTGGGACAGTTAATTCACCCCTCCACTTT. This encodes CASSFTGTVNSPLHF.

In its sample, this clone was seen a few times. The gene calls are TRBV11-1 and TRBJ2-7; TRBD1 aligns across 8 bases. J was trimmed by 0 bases and V by 6 bases; bases with no gene match: 13. The CDR3 is 17 residues long. Germline V gives CDR1 SGHAT, CDR2 FQDESV (reference sequence). The CDR3 sequence: CASSSNGQGATSYEQYF. CDR3 DNA: TGTGCCAGCAGTTCTAACGGCCAGGGGGCGACCTCCTACGAGCAGTACTTC.

This chain connects TRBV12-5 to TRBJ2-1, with D possibly being TRBD2 (6 bases). V dropped 5 bases and J dropped 0 bases, with 17 bases sitting between them. The CDR3 has 17 residues. Germline V CDR1 and CDR2: LGHNT, FRNRAP. CDR3 region: CASGLVVGRDSYNEQFF. The DNA of the CDR3 is TGTGCTAGTGGTCTAGTAGTGGGGCGGGACTCCTACAATGAGCAGTTCTTC.

The V and J genes are TRBV14 and TRBJ2-7; possible D gene TRBD2, 5 bases. V was cut by 5 bases and J by 3 bases, with 8 bases left in between. Germline V gene sequence: CDR1 SGHDN, CDR2 FVKESK. CDR3 length: 12 residues. The CDR3 bases are TGTGCCAGCAGCACTGGAGGCTACGAGCAGTACTTC. This translates into CASSTGGYEQYF.

The chain joins TRBV5-1 to TRBJ2-5, with D perhaps TRBD1 (7 bases). V was pared by 1 base and J by 1 base, with 11 bases between. CDR1 SGHRS and CDR2 YFSETQ come from the germline V gene. This CDR3 has 15 amino acids. The CDR3, as DNA: TGCGCCAGCAGCTTGTCAGGGGGGAGCCAAGAGACCCAGTACTTC. Its protein is CASSLSGGSQETQYF. Full variable domain (rest looked up from reference TRBV5-1 and TRBJ2-5): KAGVTQTPRYLIKTRGQQVTLSCSPISGHRSVSWYQQTPGQGLQFLFEYFSETQRNKGNFPGRFSGRQFSNSRSEMNVSTLELGDSALYLCASSLSGGSQETQYFGPGTRLLVL.

This sequence joins TRBV5-5 and TRBJ1-5; 9 bases are a match to TRBD1. The germline CDR1 and CDR2 sequences are SGHKS and YYEKEE (reference sequence). CDR3 length equals 18 residues. Losses at the gene ends were 2 bases for V and 0 bases for J; bases not matched to a gene: 9. This CDR3 is CASSFDRGWGYSNQPQHF. The CDR3 nucleotides read TGTGCCAGCAGCTTCGACAGGGGGTGGGGGTATAGCAATCAGCCCCAGCATTTT.

V and J are TRBV27 and TRBJ1-4; weak D call: TRBD1 (5 bases). Looked up from germline, CDR1 is MNHEY and CDR2 is SMNVEV (reference sequence). Trimming shortened V by 4 bases and J by 5 bases, and 11 bases separated the two germline ends. There are 14 residues in the CDR3. The CDR3 here is CASSSPGGNEKLFF. Here the CDR3 DNA reads TGTGCCAGCAGTTCCCCCGGGGGGAATGAAAAACTGTTTTTT. Full variable domain (outside the CDR3, taken from reference TRBV27 and TRBJ1-4): EAQVTQNPRYLITVTGKKLTVTCSQNMNHEYMSWYRQDPGLGLRQIYYSMNVEVTDKGDVPEGYKVSRKEKRNFPLILESPSPNQTSLYFCASSSPGGNEKLFFGSGTQLSVL.

This clone was detected once. The chain uses TRBV2 and TRBJ1-4; D unclear. Germline V gene lookup returns CDR1 SNHLY and CDR2 FYNNEI. V was pared by 4 bases and J by 6 bases, with 12 bases between. This CDR3 comprises 14 residues. The CDR3 nucleotides are TGTGCCAGCAGTGCGCAAGGCGCGGATGAAAAACTGTTTTTT. Protein product: CASSAQGADEKLFF.

This chain joins TRBV6-5 and TRBJ1-2, with 7 bases aligning to TRBD1. Germline values: CDR1 MNHEY, CDR2 SVGAGI. The CDR3 totals 13 residues. The J segment lost 2 bases and the V segment lost 4 bases, leaving 1 base of the junction unmatched. In nucleotides, the CDR3 is TGTGCCAGCAGTTCGACAGGGAACTATGGCTACACCTTC. Protein sequence: CASSSTGNYGYTF.

Details on this clone: Compared with germline, one end of the junction differs, possibly owing to a read error. The CDR3 DNA sequence: TGTTCCAGCAGCTTAGTGTCGGGGAGGGGTGAGCAGTTCTTC. Its translation is CSSSLVSGRGEQFF. The chain has TRBV7-9 and TRBJ2-1, with 7 bases lining up with TRBD2. CDR1 and CDR2 (germline): SEHNR, FQNEAQ (reference sequence). This CDR3 spans 14 amino acids.

The chain uses TRBV10-3 and TRBJ2-7; 9 bases line up with TRBD1. CDR1 is ENHRY, CDR2 SYGVKD, per germline. The trim removed 10 bases at V and 3 bases at J, leaving 7 bases unmatched. This CDR3 has 13 residues. CDR3 in DNA: TGTGCCAACTCGGGACAGGGATTCTACGAGCAGTACTTC. Its translation is CANSGQGFYEQYF.